This entry lists 4 T cell receptor beta chains sequenced from one sample in a study of graft-versus-host responses after intestinal transplantation. Produced via immunoSEQ multiplex PCR; TCRdb's table is partial and in-frame only. The sample includes more than 95,000 clones, under 95% of them seen just once. These TCRs' antigens remain unknown. The specimen was unstimulated CD8+ T cells sorted from spleen or lymph node cells, collected before intestinal transplant. These receptors were obtained from a human donor who received an intestinal transplant.

The chain is built from TRBV9 and TRBJ2-7; perhaps D is TRBD1 or TRBD2 (5 bases each). V lost 0 bases and J lost 6, with 22 bases in between. Looked up from germline, CDR1 is SGDLS and CDR2 is YYNGEE. The CDR3 covers 17 residues. The CDR3 DNA reads as TGTGCCAGCAGCGTAGTGAGGTGTGGGACCCCGGTTCTCGAGCAGTACTTC. Translation gives CASSVVRCGTPVLEQYF.

The rearrangement uses TRBV18 and TRBJ1-1; D uncertain. The V end lost 8 bases, the J end lost 0 bases, and 16 bases lay between the germline ends. Germline V gene lookup returns CDR1 KGHSH and CDR2 LQKENI. This CDR3 is built from 15 residues. CDR3 in DNA: TGTGCCAGCCTACCACTGGACGGGATGAACACTGAAGCTTTCTTT. This gives the protein CASLPLDGMNTEAFF. The full variable domain, its missing parts supplied by reference TRBV18 and TRBJ1-1, is NAGVMQNPRHLVRRRGQEARLRCSPMKGHSHVYWYRQLPEEGLKFMVYLQKENIIDESGMPKERFSAEFPKEGPSILRIQQVVRGDSAAYFCASLPLDGMNTEAFFGQGTRLTVV.

The gene calls are TRBV5-1 and TRBJ2-3; 9 bases match TRBD2. The trim removed 5 bases at V and 3 bases at J, leaving 7 bases unmatched. This CDR3 spans 15 amino acids. Germline assignment: CDR1 SGHRS and CDR2 YFSETQ. CDR3 DNA: TGCGCCAGCAGAAGGGGCGGGGGGGAGACAGATACGCAGTATTTT. This sequence encodes CASRRGGGETDTQYF.

The chain has TRBV11-2 and TRBJ2-7; maybe TRBD2 (6 bases). V was cut by 5 bases and J by 1 base, with 12 bases left in between. The CDR3 is 14 amino acids. CDR1 is SGHAT, CDR2 FQNNGV, per germline. The CDR3 sequence is CASSPVGGSYEQYF. CDR3 coding DNA: TGTGCCAGCAGCCCCGTTGGGGGGTCCTACGAGCAGTACTTC.